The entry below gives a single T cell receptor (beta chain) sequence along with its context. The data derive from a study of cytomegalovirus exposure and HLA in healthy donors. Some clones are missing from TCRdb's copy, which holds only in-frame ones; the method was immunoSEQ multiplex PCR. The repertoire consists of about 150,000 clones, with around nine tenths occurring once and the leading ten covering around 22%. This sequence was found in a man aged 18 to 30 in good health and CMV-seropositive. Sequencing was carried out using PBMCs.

In DNA, the CDR3 is TGTGCCAGCAACGGACAGGGCGGTCAGCCCCAGCATTTT. This codes for CASNGQGGQPQHF. The rearrangement uses TRBV19 and TRBJ1-5, with TRBD1 matching over 8 bases. V trimming: 9 bases; J trimming: 6 bases; junction bases outside the gene matches: 7. Germline values: CDR1 LNHDA, CDR2 SQIVND (reference sequence). The CDR3 sequence is 13 residues long.